The rows below give T cell receptor beta chains drawn from one sample of a study of T cell responses to AZD1222 COVID-19 vaccine. Sequencing used immunoSEQ multiplex PCR; TCRdb keeps in-frame clones, though not all of them. This sample yields more than 80,000 clones, of which around 88% are seen a single time; about a tenth belongs to the top ten. Source: peripheral blood, taken on day 0 of MenACWY control vaccination. All receptors come from an adult in good health. Each CDR3 is given with its conserved first and last residue. The order of the fields is V gene, J gene, D gene, clone size, CDR3 protein, CDR3 DNA. The D gene is left open where the match is weak. Rows may omit the clone size; those that give it use once, few, many or a size class.

V: TRBV12-3/TRBV12-4
J: TRBJ1-6
D: -
size: -
CDR3: CASSLGGFSPLHF
DNA: TGTGCCAGCAGTTTGGGCGGGTTTTCACCCCTCCACTTT

V: TRBV15
J: TRBJ1-1
D: -
size: -
CDR3: CATSRAGTMNTEAFF
DNA: TGTGCCACCAGCAGGGCTGGGACAATGAACACTGAAGCTTTCTTT

V: TRBV6-5
J: TRBJ1-2
D: -
size: few
CDR3: CASSYQTGFAGYTF
DNA: TGTGCCAGCAGTTACCAGACAGGCTTTGCGGGCTACACCTTC

V: TRBV5-1
J: TRBJ2-3
D: TRBD2
size: -
CDR3: CASSWGGYTDTQYF
DNA: TGCGCCAGCAGCTGGGGGGGTTACACAGATACGCAGTATTTT

V: TRBV5-1
J: TRBJ1-1
D: -
size: -
CDR3: CASSFASNTEAFF
DNA: TGCGCCAGCAGCTTCGCGTCGAACACTGAAGCTTTCTTT

V: TRBV9
J: TRBJ1-1
D: TRBD1
size: -
CDR3: CASSAGQQNTEAFF
DNA: TGTGCCAGCAGCGCGGGACAGCAGAACACTGAAGCTTTCTTT

V: TRBV5-4
J: TRBJ2-3
D: TRBD2
size: -
CDR3: CASSLAKRGDTDTQYF
DNA: TGTGCCAGCAGCTTGGCCAAGCGGGGGGACACAGATACGCAGTATTTT

V: TRBV3-1/TRBV3-2
J: TRBJ2-2
D: -
size: once
CDR3: CASSQAGRLTGELFF
DNA: TGTGCCAGCAGCCAGGCAGGGAGGTTAACCGGGGAGCTGTTTTTT

V: TRBV7-9
J: TRBJ1-1
D: -
size: -
CDR3: CASSLGTGVGAYTEAFF
DNA: TGTGCCAGCAGCTTAGGAACGGGCGTAGGGGCTTACACTGAAGCTTTCTTT

V: TRBV2
J: TRBJ1-1
D: -
size: -
CDR3: CASRGTMNTEAFF
DNA: TGTGCCAGCAGGGGGACAATGAACACTGAAGCTTTCTTT

V: TRBV3-1/TRBV3-2
J: TRBJ1-1
D: -
size: -
CDR3: CASSHRARNTEAFF
DNA: TGTGCCAGCAGCCACCGGGCCCGGAACACTGAAGCTTTCTTT

V: TRBV6-5
J: TRBJ1-4
D: -
size: -
CDR3: CASSYFVAVGPEKLFF
DNA: TGTGCCAGCAGTTACTTTGTAGCGGTTGGGCCTGAAAAACTGTTTTTT

V: TRBV11-3
J: TRBJ2-2
D: -
size: -
CDR3: CASSLGGNTGELFF
DNA: TGTGCCAGCAGCTTAGGGGGGAACACCGGGGAGCTGTTTTTT

V: TRBV6-5
J: TRBJ1-3
D: -
size: -
CDR3: CASRNQGNGNTIYF
DNA: TGTGCCAGCAGAAATCAGGGGAATGGAAACACCATATATTTT

V: TRBV6-5
J: TRBJ2-1
D: TRBD1
size: once
CDR3: CASSYVQGVTEQFF
DNA: TGTGCCAGCAGTTACGTACAGGGGGTGACGGAGCAGTTCTTC

V: TRBV7-2
J: TRBJ2-2
D: -
size: -
CDR3: CASSLAGTGELFF
DNA: TGTGCCAGCAGCTTAGCGGGAACCGGGGAGCTGTTTTTT

V: TRBV9
J: TRBJ2-2
D: TRBD2
size: -
CDR3: CASSVAPGTSGRYTGELFF
DNA: TGTGCCAGCAGCGTAGCCCCTGGGACTAGCGGGAGATACACCGGGGAGCTGTTTTTT

V: TRBV28
J: TRBJ1-2
D: -
size: -
CDR3: CASSLGTDNYGYTF
DNA: TGTGCCAGCAGTTTAGGGACCGATAACTATGGCTACACCTTC